This TCR beta chain was sequenced during a study of blood T cell repertoires in COVID-19. Study overall: Acute and convalescent COVID-19 specimens originated in the United States, Italy and Spain. Nucleic acid was either cDNA or gDNA, and it came from T cells, B-cell-depleted T cells, or PBMCs.

Original processing methods: Reference gene primer amplification gave nucleated cell count estimates. Profiled with immunoSEQ multiplex PCR; TCRdb holds only in-frame clones, not every one. V, J and clone size are taken as reported in that table, and D and trimming were inferred from the DNA itself. The sample has fewer than 200,000 clones; over 75% are singletons. Trimming took off 6 bases at V and 10 bases at J, with 22 bases between the two ends. The CDR3 is 14 residues long. CDR1 SGHRS and CDR2 YFSETQ come from the germline V gene. The chain combines TRBV5-1 with TRBJ1-1, with a possible D match to TRBD1 (5 bases). Sequenced: peripheral blood. The sequence derives from a man aged 70 or older with active or convalescent COVID-19. This chain's CDR3 is CASTPDAGYFGAFF. Here the CDR3 DNA reads TGCGCCAGCACCCCCGATGCAGGGTACTTTGGAGCTTTCTTT.